This T cell receptor beta chain was sequenced in a study of T cell responses to AZD1222 COVID-19 vaccine (dated by TCRdb to the early 2020s). With respect to the entire study: AZD1222 recipients whose second dose came at about 4 weeks and those whose second dose came at about 12 weeks were combined into one group, since spike-specific TCR depth and breadth did not differ between the two schedules. TCR sequencing was performed for over 230 trial participants, of whom around 210 were given two doses of AZD1222 and around 25 were given two doses of MenACWY control vaccine. Trial participants were enrolled into age subgroups of 18-55, 56-69 and 70-plus years, which contained approximately 150, 28 and 58 TCR-sequenced participants, respectively.

In the paper's terms, the time point label means: baseline before first vaccination. Vaccinee samples were obtained from the UK trials COV001 and COV002, which included a single-blind randomized controlled phase 2/3 trial of AZD1222 (ChAdOx1 nCoV-19) in healthy adults. For TCRbeta chain sequencing, PBMC samples were collected from trial participants at day 0 and at day 28 after the second dose. Study-wide conclusions, independent of this receptor: In the small 56-69-year group, the increase in depth fell short of significance, most likely because of low power. The vaccine-associated CD4 TCRs covered the entire spike protein, and the dominant responses fell in regions 160-218 and 743-854. Only a handful of AZD1222 recipients were SARS-CoV-2 seropositive at baseline, limiting conclusions about previously exposed vaccinees. A significant rise in spike-specific TCR breadth and depth was observed after two AZD1222 doses relative to day 0 and relative to MenACWY recipients. No day 14 peak-response samples were available, so repertoires were characterized only after the peak T cell response. Participants were mostly white British, with more females than males. The authors suggested clonal diversity may have been underestimated. Epitopes outside the regions mutated in the B.1.351 and B.1.1.7 variants were reportedly recognized by nearly half of the unique spike-specific TCRs.

The CDR3 regions of human TCRbeta chains were analyzed by immunosequencing. In the original analysis: TCRs in the repertoires were matched against a reference library of SARS-CoV-2-specific TCRs that had been generated with the MIRA antigen-specificity platform. Breadth was defined as the fraction of unique TCRs that were SARS-CoV-2-associated, and depth was defined as the fraction of total T cells that were SARS-CoV-2-associated. Using the MIRA data, every spike-specific TCR was mapped to the spike region that the TCR reacted to and assigned to either a CD4 or a CD8 class. Log10-transformed breadth and depth values were compared by one-way ANOVA with Sidak's multiple comparisons tests. This immuneACCESS table, as held by TCRdb, lists in-frame sequences with V and J called but not all clones. Of the missing ones, under half trace to an unresolved V gene in checked studies; the others have no known cause. V, J and clone size reflect that table, while D and trimming were determined from the DNA. For this sample there are 55,000 to 75,000 clones; approximately 91% appear just once. The ten largest clones represent roughly 7.4% of the sample.

In the case of this clone: Its binding antigen is unknown. No per-base quality is available; no much larger clone lies one base away.

The sample consisted of peripheral blood, taken on day 0 of AZD1222 vaccination. This receptor was obtained from an adult in good health.

CDR3 protein: CAWSGGSSYEQYF. The DNA reads TGTGCCTGGAGTGGCGGGTCAAGTTACGAGCAGTACTTC. The chain is made from TRBV30 and TRBJ2-7; D gene: possibly TRBD2, on 5 matching bases. CDR1 and CDR2 are read off the germline V gene (reference sequence) as GTSNPN and SVGIG. V and J are truncated by 1 base and 4 bases respectively, leaving an intervening sequence of 11 bases. The CDR3, cysteine through phenylalanine, is 13 amino acids long. Only CDR3 DNA is held: 39 bases, read in frame from base 1. Full variable domain (CDR3 extended with the reference TRBV30 and TRBJ2-7 proteins): SQTIHQWPATLVQPVGSPLSLECTVEGTSNPNLYWYRQAAGRGLQLLFYSVGIGQISSEVPQNLSASRPQDRQFILSSKKLLLSDSGFYLCAWSGGSSYEQYFGPGTRLTVT.